This TCR beta chain was captured by sequencing in a study of STAT5B mutations in CD4+ large granular lymphocyte leukemia. Study background: Healthy donors showed HLA-associated enrichment of the CDR3 'QG' motif.

Measured with immunoSEQ multiplex PCR; TCRdb has only the in-frame clones, and not every one. This repertoire shows approximately 30,000 clones, about 77% found once; its top ten account for roughly 2%. Germline V gene lookup returns CDR1 SGHRS and CDR2 YFSETQ. The CDR3 has 15 amino acids. The trim removed 2 bases at V and 1 base at J, leaving 4 bases unmatched. Control samples were healthy donors' buffy coats. Regarding the study as a whole: Without putative leukemic clones, patient CD4-sorted repertoires remained more clonal than healthy CD4+ repertoires. Compared with healthy controls (2/35), patient top clones favored TRBV06 (8/27).

Concerning this clone: What it binds is not known.

The sample taken for sequencing was CD4+ T cells from blood buffy coats. This clonotype was obtained from a human donor in good health. V and J are TRBV5-1 and TRBJ1-1, with 8 bases identical to TRBD1. CDR3 sequence reads: CASSFSGTGNTEAFF. Here the CDR3 DNA reads TGCGCCAGCAGCTTCTCCGGGACAGGGAACACTGAAGCTTTCTTT.